This TCR beta chain was retrieved from a study of cytomegalovirus exposure and HLA in healthy donors. Study-level points and caveats: The CMV antigen specificity of a few CMV-associated chains was confirmed through in vitro analysis. Reports indicate that TCR beta sequences accurately predicted the HLA-A and HLA-B alleles of most subjects. Earlier analysis yielded a pattern in which most TCR beta V segments were productive about 90% or about 30% of the time. Exclusion applied to some V segments, including TRBV6-2 and TRBV6-3, as they were indistinguishable.

Use of 60 Vbeta and 13 Jbeta primers characterized the PCR. Here immunoSEQ multiplex PCR was the method, and the copy in TCRdb shows in-frame clones only, minus some. The table includes around 49,000 clones, 80% detected once. Points on this clone: The antigen is unknown.

Losses at the gene ends were 0 bases for V and 6 bases for J; bases not matched to a gene: 9. The CDR3 sequence is 16 residues long. Germline V gene lookup returns CDR1 MNHGY and CDR2 SAAAGT. The chain employs TRBV6-8 and TRBJ1-2; 8 nucleotides line up with TRBD1. The specimen sequenced was PBMCs. The clonotype originates from a man aged 25-45 years in good health and CMV-seropositive. The DNA of the CDR3 is TGTGCCAGCAGTTACTCAGTGACAGGGGATTTGGATGGCTACACCTTC. Amino acid sequence: CASSYSVTGDLDGYTF.